The rows below give T cell receptor beta chains drawn from one sample of a study of OX40 agonist ivuxolimab in advanced cancers. The protocol was immunoSEQ multiplex PCR, while the TCRdb copy is restricted to in-frame clones and leaves out a portion. The table lists about 38,000 clones, over 60% of them singletons. Source: CD4+ or CD8+ T cells sorted from blood, taken in a trial of the OX40 agonist ivuxolimab. All receptors derive from an adult with an advanced solid tumor such as melanoma, head and neck, liver or kidney cancer. Each CDR3 is given with its conserved first and last residue. D genes are given only for firm matches.

D | J | V | CDR3 | DNA
NA | TRBJ1-1 | TRBV28 | CASSTQGPTEAFF | TGTGCCAGCAGCACCCAGGGTCCCACTGAAGCTTTCTTT
NA | TRBJ1-5 | TRBV7-6 | CASSFVRAGQPQHF | TGTGCCAGCAGCTTCGTCAGGGCTGGTCAGCCCCAGCATTTT
TRBD1 | TRBJ2-7 | TRBV30 | CAWGTGYEQYF | TGTGCCTGGGGGACAGGCTACGAGCAGTACTTC
TRBD1 | TRBJ1-2 | TRBV5-1 | CASSLSRDRVAGYTF | TGCGCCAGCAGCTTGTCCCGGGACAGGGTGGCTGGCTACACCTTC
NA | TRBJ1-1 | TRBV20-1 | CSARLVNEAFF | TGCAGTGCTAGACTGGTGAATGAAGCTTTCTTT
NA | TRBJ1-1 | TRBV6-5 | CASSKQGMNTEAFF | TGTGCCAGCAGCAAACAGGGAATGAACACTGAAGCTTTCTTT
TRBD2 | TRBJ2-1 | TRBV19 | CASSPGLVWDNEQFF | TGTGCCAGTAGTCCCGGACTAGTTTGGGATAATGAGCAGTTCTTC
NA | TRBJ1-6 | TRBV7-9 | CASSTGVLLNSPLHF | TGTGCCAGCAGCACAGGCGTTTTATTGAATTCACCCCTCCACTTT
NA | TRBJ1-1 | TRBV18 | CASSPRTGEGTEAFF | TGTGCCAGCTCACCGCGTACAGGCGAGGGCACTGAAGCTTTCTTT
TRBD2 | TRBJ2-2 | TRBV19 | CASRFEGLRTGELFF | TGTGCCAGTAGGTTTGAGGGACTAAGGACCGGGGAGCTGTTTTTT